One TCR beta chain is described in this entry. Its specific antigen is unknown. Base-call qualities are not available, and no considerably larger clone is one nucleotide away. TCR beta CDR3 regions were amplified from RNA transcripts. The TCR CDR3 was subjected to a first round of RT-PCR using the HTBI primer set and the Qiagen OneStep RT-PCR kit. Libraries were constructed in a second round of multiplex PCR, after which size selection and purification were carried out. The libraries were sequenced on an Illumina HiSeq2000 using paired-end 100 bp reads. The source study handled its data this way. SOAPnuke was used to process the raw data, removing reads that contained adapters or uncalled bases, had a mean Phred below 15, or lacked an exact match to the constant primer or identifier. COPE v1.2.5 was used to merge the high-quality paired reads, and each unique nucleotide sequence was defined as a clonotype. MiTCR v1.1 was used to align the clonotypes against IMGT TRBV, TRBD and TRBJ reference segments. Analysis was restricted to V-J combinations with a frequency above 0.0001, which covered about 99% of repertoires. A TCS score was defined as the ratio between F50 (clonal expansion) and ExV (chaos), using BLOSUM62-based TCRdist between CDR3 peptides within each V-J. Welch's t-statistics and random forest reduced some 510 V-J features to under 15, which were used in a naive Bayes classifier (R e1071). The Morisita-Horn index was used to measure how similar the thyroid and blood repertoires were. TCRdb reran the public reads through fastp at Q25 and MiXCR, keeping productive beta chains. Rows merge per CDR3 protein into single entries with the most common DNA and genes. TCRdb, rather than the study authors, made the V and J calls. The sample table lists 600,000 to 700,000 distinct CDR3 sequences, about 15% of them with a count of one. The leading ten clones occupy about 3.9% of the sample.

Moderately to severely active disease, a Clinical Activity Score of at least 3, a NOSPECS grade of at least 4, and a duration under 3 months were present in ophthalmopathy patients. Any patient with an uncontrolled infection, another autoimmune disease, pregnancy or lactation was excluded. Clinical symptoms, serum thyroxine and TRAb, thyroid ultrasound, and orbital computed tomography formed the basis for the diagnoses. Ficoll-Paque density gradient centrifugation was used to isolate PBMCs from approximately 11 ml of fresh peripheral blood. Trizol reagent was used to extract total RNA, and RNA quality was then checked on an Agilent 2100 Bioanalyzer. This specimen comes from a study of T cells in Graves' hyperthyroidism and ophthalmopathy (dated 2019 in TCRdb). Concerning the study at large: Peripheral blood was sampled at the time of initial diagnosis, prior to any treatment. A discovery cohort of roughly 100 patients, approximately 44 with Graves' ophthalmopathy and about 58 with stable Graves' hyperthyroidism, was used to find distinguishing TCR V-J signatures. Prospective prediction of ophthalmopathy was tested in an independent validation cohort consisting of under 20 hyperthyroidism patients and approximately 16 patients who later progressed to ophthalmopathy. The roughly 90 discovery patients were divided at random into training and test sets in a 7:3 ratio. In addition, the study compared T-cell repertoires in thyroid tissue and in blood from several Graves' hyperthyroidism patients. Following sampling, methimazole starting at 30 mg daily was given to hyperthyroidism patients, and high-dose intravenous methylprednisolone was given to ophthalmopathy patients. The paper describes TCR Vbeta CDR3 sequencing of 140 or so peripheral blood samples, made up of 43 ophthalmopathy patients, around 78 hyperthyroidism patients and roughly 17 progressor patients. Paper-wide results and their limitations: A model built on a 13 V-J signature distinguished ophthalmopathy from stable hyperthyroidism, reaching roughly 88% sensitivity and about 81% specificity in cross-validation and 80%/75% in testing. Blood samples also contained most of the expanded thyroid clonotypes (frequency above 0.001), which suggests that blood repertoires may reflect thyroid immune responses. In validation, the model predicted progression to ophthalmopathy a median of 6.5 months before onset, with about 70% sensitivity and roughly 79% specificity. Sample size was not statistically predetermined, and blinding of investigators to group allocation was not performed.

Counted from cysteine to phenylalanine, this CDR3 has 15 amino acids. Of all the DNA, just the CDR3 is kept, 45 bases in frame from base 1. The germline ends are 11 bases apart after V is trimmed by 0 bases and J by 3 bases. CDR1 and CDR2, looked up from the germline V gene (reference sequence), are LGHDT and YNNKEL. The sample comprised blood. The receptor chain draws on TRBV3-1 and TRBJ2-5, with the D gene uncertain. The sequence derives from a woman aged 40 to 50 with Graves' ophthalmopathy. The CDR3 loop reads CASSQDPGEEETQYF. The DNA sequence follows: TGTGCCAGCAGCCAAGATCCAGGAGAGGAAGAGACCCAGTACTTC.